Listed below are T cell receptor beta chains from one sample, sequenced in a study of radiotherapy plus CTLA-4 blockade in lung cancer. Sequencing used immunoSEQ multiplex PCR; TCRdb keeps in-frame clones, though not all of them. This table has about 68,000 clones, roughly 78% appearing once. The sample was peripheral blood, taken from a patient treated with radiotherapy plus ipilimumab. These receptors all stem from a human donor with non-small cell lung cancer who had a complete response to radiotherapy plus ipilimumab. Each CDR3 is given with its conserved first and last residue. A D gene is named only where the DNA matches it firmly. For some rows the clone size is stated as once, few or many, or as a class when expanded; others skip it.

j_gene,v_gene,d_gene,abundance,CDR3nt,CDR3aa
TRBJ2-5,TRBV7-7,NA,once,TGTGCTAGCAGCTTAATGGGCGGACCCCAAGAGACCCAGTACTTC,CASSLMGGPQETQYF
TRBJ1-1,TRBV7-2,NA,NA,TGTGCCAGCAGCCCAAAGGTCGGAGGGAACACTGAAGCTTTCTTT,CASSPKVGGNTEAFF
TRBJ1-5,TRBV6-5,TRBD1,NA,TGTGCCAGCAGTCCGGGACAGGGAGCGGTGCAGCCCCAGCATTTT,CASSPGQGAVQPQHF
TRBJ1-2,TRBV7-8,TRBD1,NA,TGTGCCAGCAGCTTGAGGACAGGGGACCTCTATGGCTACACCTTC,CASSLRTGDLYGYTF
TRBJ2-2,TRBV9,TRBD2,NA,TGTGCCAGTACACGCGGGGGGACAATTAACACCGGGGAGCTGTTTTTT,CASTRGGTINTGELFF
TRBJ1-5,TRBV5-5,NA,NA,TGTGCCAGCAGCTTCGGGCCAAGGGTCGATCAGCCCCAGCATTTT,CASSFGPRVDQPQHF
TRBJ2-1,TRBV19,TRBD2,NA,TGTGCCAGTAGTTCCATAAGCGGGGGATTCTACAATGAGCAGTTCTTC,CASSSISGGFYNEQFF
TRBJ1-5,TRBV19,NA,NA,TGTGCCAGTAGTCCTGGCAGCAATCAGCCCCAGCATTTT,CASSPGSNQPQHF
TRBJ1-5,TRBV7-9,NA,once,TGTGCCAGCAGCTTAGAACCCAATCAGCCCCAGCATTTT,CASSLEPNQPQHF
TRBJ2-4,TRBV5-1,NA,NA,TGCGCCAGCAGCTTGGGGGTGGGTTTAGACATTCAGTACTTC,CASSLGVGLDIQYF
TRBJ2-5,TRBV9,TRBD1,NA,TGTGCCAGCAGCGTAGGGGTAGGCGGAACAGGGGGCGGAGAGACCCAGTACTTC,CASSVGVGGTGGGETQYF
TRBJ2-2,TRBV7-6,NA,NA,TGTGCCAGCAGCATTCTGCGGGACGCGAACACCGGGGAGCTGTTTTTT,CASSILRDANTGELFF
TRBJ1-1,TRBV30,NA,NA,TGTGCCTGGAGACAGATGGGGTCTGAAGCTTTCTTT,CAWRQMGSEAFF
TRBJ1-1,TRBV11-2,NA,NA,TGTGCCAGCAGCCCAGTGCGGGGTAAGAACACTGAAGCTTTCTTT,CASSPVRGKNTEAFF
TRBJ2-1,TRBV29-1,NA,NA,TGCAGCGGGCTCCGGGGTATGAGGTACAATGAGCAGTTCTTC,CSGLRGMRYNEQFF
TRBJ2-2,TRBV7-6,NA,NA,TGTGCCAGCAGCTTGTACAGGGAACAGGGTTGCAGCGGGGAGCTGTTTTTT,CASSLYREQGCSGELFF
TRBJ1-3,TRBV15,TRBD1,NA,TGTGCCACCAGCAGACCACAGGGGATTAATGAAAACACCATATATTTT,CATSRPQGINENTIYF
TRBJ1-2,TRBV28,NA,NA,TGTGCCAGCAGTTTAAGGACAGACTATGGCTACACCTTC,CASSLRTDYGYTF
TRBJ2-7,TRBV6-6,TRBD2,NA,TGTGCCAGCAGCCAGACTAGCGGGCAGTACTTC,CASSQTSGQYF
TRBJ1-2,TRBV2,TRBD1,NA,TGTGCCAGCAGCCTGGGACAGGCCTATGGCTACACCTTC,CASSLGQAYGYTF
TRBJ1-5,TRBV7-8,NA,NA,TGTGCCAGCAGCGAGTATAGCAATCAGCCCCAGCATTTT,CASSEYSNQPQHF
TRBJ2-7,TRBV5-4,NA,NA,TGTGCCAGCAGCTTGAAGGTTGGCAGGAGGAGGGGGCAGGGGGAGCAGTACTTC,CASSLKVGRRRGQGEQYF
TRBJ1-1,TRBV28,TRBD1,NA,TGTGCCAGCACCTCAGGGGGCGTTGGGAACACTGAAGCTTTCTTT,CASTSGGVGNTEAFF
TRBJ2-1,TRBV19,NA,NA,TGTGCCAGTACGGGCCTTTCTATTGGGGGTTCCTACAATGAGCAGTTCTTC,CASTGLSIGGSYNEQFF
TRBJ1-1,TRBV4-3,NA,NA,TGCGCCAGCAGCCAAGACAGGATGAACACTGAAGCTTTCTTT,CASSQDRMNTEAFF
TRBJ2-3,TRBV18,NA,NA,TGTGCCAGCTCACCACCTAGGGGGGGCACAGATACGCAGTATTTT,CASSPPRGGTDTQYF
TRBJ2-2,TRBV5-1,NA,once,TGCGCCAGCACCCCCGATAACAGGGCCAAGGGGGAGCTGTTTTTT,CASTPDNRAKGELFF
TRBJ2-2,TRBV7-2,NA,many,TGTGCCAGCAGCTTAAATTGGGGCCTTCGGGGGGAGCTGTTTTTT,CASSLNWGLRGELFF
TRBJ2-5,TRBV7-2,NA,NA,TGTGCCAGCAGCCGTTTAGGGGGGGGGCTCAACCAAGAGACCCAGTACTTC,CASSRLGGGLNQETQYF
TRBJ1-6,TRBV10-3,NA,few,TGTGCCATCAGGGTACAGGACTCCTATAATTCACCCCTCCACTTT,CAIRVQDSYNSPLHF
TRBJ1-5,TRBV6-1,TRBD1,NA,TGTGCCAGCAGTGAAGACAGGGGGCAACCCCAGCATTTT,CASSEDRGQPQHF
TRBJ2-2,TRBV7-7,TRBD1,NA,TGTGCTAGCAGCTTGGTAGCCCTAGGGGGCTCCAACACCGGGGAGCTGTTTTTT,CASSLVALGGSNTGELFF
TRBJ1-1,TRBV5-4,NA,NA,TGTGCCAGCAGCCGAGGTCCCGGGACACCGAACACTGAAGCTTTCTTT,CASSRGPGTPNTEAFF
TRBJ1-2,TRBV5-6,NA,NA,TGTGCCAGCAGCTTCTGGACATCATACAACTATGGCTACACCTTC,CASSFWTSYNYGYTF
TRBJ1-5,TRBV6-1,TRBD1,once,TGTGCCAGCAGCCTACAGGGGGTTAGCAATCAGCCCCAGCATTTT,CASSLQGVSNQPQHF
TRBJ1-1,TRBV7-2,NA,NA,TGTGCCAGCAGCTCGCAGGGTGCGAAGGGTGAAGCTTTCTTT,CASSSQGAKGEAFF
TRBJ1-2,TRBV6-1,NA,NA,TGTGCCAGCAGAGGAGCTAACTATGGCTACACCTTC,CASRGANYGYTF